The 16 T cell receptor beta chains presented below share a single source sample, sequenced in a study of CD8 T cells in ankylosing spondylitis. These receptors have no known antigen. General observations from the study: Made up of about eight highly homologous variants, a TCR beta motif appeared characteristic of ankylosing spondylitis blood.

TCRdb reanalysed the 5' RACE reads using MiXCR and keeps one entry per CDR3 protein. The sample has some 220,000 distinct CDR3 sequences, 6% to 8% seen once. Sequenced material: blood, either unsorted or a sorted T cell fraction (not recorded which). These receptors came from a male donor with ankylosing spondylitis.

The chain combines TRBV7-8 with TRBJ2-7; D not certain. The V gene's germline CDR1 is SGHVS and CDR2 FQNEAQ. CDR3 size: 15 residues. The V end was cut by 0 bases, the J end by 0 bases, with 9 bases between. The CDR3, as DNA: TGTGCCAGCAGCTTAGCGCTCCTGTTCTCCTACGAGCAGTACTTC. Translating it yields CASSLALLFSYEQYF.

This clonotype occurred many times. The chain recombines TRBV12-3 or TRBV12-4 with TRBJ1-1, with no clear D. V lost 1 base and J lost 5, with 8 bases in between. The CDR3 totals 13 residues. The CDR3 nucleotides read TGTGCCAGCAGTTTAGGGTCCTATACTGAAGCTTTCTTT. Translating it yields CASSLGSYTEAFF.

There are many counts of this clonotype. The V and J genes are TRBV15 and TRBJ1-5, with D possibly TRBD1 on 5 matching bases. The V end lost 3 bases, the J end lost 1 base, and 7 bases lay between the germline ends. Germline loops: CDR1 LNHNV, CDR2 YYDKDF (reference sequence). The CDR3 is 14 amino acids. The CDR3 region is CATSRSGSNQPQHF. The CDR3 DNA sequence: TGTGCCACCAGCAGGTCAGGGAGCAATCAGCCCCAGCATTTT. The full variable domain, with the rest looked up from reference TRBV15 and TRBJ1-5, is DAMVIQNPRYQVTQFGKPVTLSCSQTLNHNVMYWYQQKSSQAPKLLFHYYDKDFNNEADTPDNFQSRRPNTSFCFLDIRSPGLGDTAMYLCATSRSGSNQPQHFGDGTRLSIL.

Of note for this clonotype: A clone one base away is much larger, so this may be a read error. This chain links TRBV3-1 with TRBJ2-3, with 9 positions matching TRBD1. Germline CDR1 and CDR2: LGHDT and YNNKEL (reference sequence). The CDR3 has 19 amino acids. The CDR3 sequence: CTSSPSYTGTGISTDTQYF. Written as DNA, the CDR3 is TGTACCAGCAGTCCCAGCTATACCGGGACAGGGATAAGCACAGATACGCAGTATTTT.

In this sample, this clonotype turned up many times. The DNA for the CDR3 is TGTGCCAGCAGTTTCTCGGGTTGGTACGAGCAGTACTTC. Translated: CASSFSGWYEQYF. The chain uses TRBV28 and TRBJ2-7; D gene unclear. This CDR3 is built from 13 residues. Trimming pared 3 bases from V and 4 bases from J, leaving 10 bases between. Germline assignment: CDR1 MDHEN and CDR2 SYDVKM. The full variable domain, in which reference TRBV28 and TRBJ2-7 provide the parts outside the CDR3, is DVKVTQSSRYLVKRTGEKVFLECVQDMDHENMFWYRQDPGLGLRLIYFSYDVKMKEKGDIPEGYSVSREKKERFSLILESASTNQTSMYLCASSFSGWYEQYFGPGTRLTVT.

The V gene is TRBV4-1, the J gene TRBJ1-1; D gene uncertain. From germline, CDR1 is MGHRA and CDR2 YSYEKL. This CDR3 comprises 15 residues. With 3 bases removed from V and 5 bases from J, the gap between germline ends came to 16 bases. The CDR3 sequence: CASSHGRERRTEAFF. For the CDR3, the DNA is TGCGCCAGCAGCCACGGTAGGGAGCGGAGAACTGAAGCTTTCTTT.

This clonotype was counted between two and nine times. The chain joins TRBV7-9 to TRBJ1-2; D gene unclear. Deletions cut 5 bases from V and 3 bases from J, with 7 bases between. Germline CDR1 is SEHNR and CDR2 is FQNEAQ (reference sequence). This CDR3 has 12 residues. CDR3 sequence reads: CASSMNDYGYTF. The CDR3 DNA reads TGTGCCAGCAGCATGAACGACTATGGCTACACCTTC.

This clonotype showed up many times. The gene calls are TRBV27 and TRBJ1-5; D is unclear. This CDR3 region has 13 residues. Germline loops: CDR1 MNHEY, CDR2 SMNVEV (reference sequence). The germline V and J ends were trimmed by 4 bases and 4 bases, with 8 bases remaining between them. CDR3 sequence (DNA): TGTGCCAGCAGTTCCCTCGGGAATCAGCCCCAGCATTTT. Amino acids: CASSSLGNQPQHF.

This clonotype was found many times. V usage is TRBV16 and J usage is TRBJ1-2; D is uncertain. The V and J ends lost 1 base and 0 bases respectively, with 9 bases between them. The CDR3 totals 15 residues. The germline CDR1 and CDR2 sequences are KGHSY and FQNENV. DNA of the CDR3: TGTGCCAGCAGCCAATTCCGGGATTCTAACTATGGCTACACCTTC. Translated, it gives CASSQFRDSNYGYTF.

This clonotype was counted many times. This chain connects TRBV27 to TRBJ2-7, with a weak D call TRBD1 (6 bases). V was clipped by 6 bases and J by 0 bases, with 9 bases between them. Germline V CDR1 and CDR2: MNHEY, SMNVEV (reference sequence). This CDR3 has 13 amino acids. The CDR3 sequence is CASSRTVSYEQYF. As DNA, the CDR3 is TGTGCCAGCAGCCGGACAGTCTCCTACGAGCAGTACTTC.

In this sample, this clonotype turned up a few times. The chain recombines TRBV7-9 with TRBJ2-7, with no clear D. Germline-derived CDR1 and CDR2 are SEHNR and FQNEAQ (reference sequence). The CDR3 spans 12 residues. V lost 5 bases, J lost 4 bases, and 9 bases lay in between. The CDR3 DNA reads TGTGCCAGCAGCCCCGAACGTTACGAGCAGTACTTC. As protein: CASSPERYEQYF.

The V and J genes are TRBV9 and TRBJ2-7; D is possibly TRBD1 (5 bases). The ends were cut back, 3 bases at V and 5 bases at J, with 15 bases in the middle. CDR3 length: 14 amino acids. Germline CDR1 and CDR2: SGDLS and YYNGEE. The CDR3 here is CASSGGGNPHEQYF. Written as DNA, the CDR3 is TGTGCCAGCAGCGGGGGCGGTAATCCCCACGAGCAGTACTTC. The full variable domain, in which reference TRBV9 and TRBJ2-7 provide the parts outside the CDR3, is DSGVTQTPKHLITATGQRVTLRCSPRSGDLSVYWYQQSLDQGLQFLIQYYNGEERAKGNILERFSAQQFPDLHSELNLSSLELGDSALYFCASSGGGNPHEQYFGPGTRLTVT.

This clonotype came up a few times. The V call is TRBV28, the J call TRBJ2-5, with D possibly TRBD2 on 6 matching bases. V gave up 7 bases and J gave up 5 bases, with 11 bases separating them. The CDR3 spans 12 residues. CDR1 is MDHEN, CDR2 SYDVKM, per germline. The CDR3 coding sequence is TGTGCCAGCATCATCGCGGGGGAGACCCAGTACTTC. This sequence encodes CASIIAGETQYF.

This clonotype was found many times. J is TRBJ1-6 and V is TRBV12-3 or TRBV12-4, with D uncertain. This CDR3 has 17 amino acids. Trimming removed 5 bases from V and 11 bases from J, with 25 bases in between. CDR3 bases: TGTGCCAGCAGTGGCCCAACGAAGGGATTCTTGGGGACACCCCTCCACTTT. Its translation is CASSGPTKGFLGTPLHF.

This clonotype was recorded at least ten times. The gene calls are TRBV27 and TRBJ2-3; D remains unclear. The CDR3 runs 11 residues. The V end lost 4 bases, the J end lost 6 bases, and 5 bases lay between the germline ends. CDR1 MNHEY and CDR2 SMNVEV come from the germline V gene (reference sequence). CDR3 in DNA: TGTGCCAGCAGTTACGCGGATACGCAGTATTTT. Encoded protein: CASSYADTQYF.

This clonotype has ten or more counts. The V gene is TRBV27, the J gene TRBJ1-1; unclear D gene. CDR3 size: 16 residues. V gave up 5 bases and J gave up 6 bases, with 22 bases separating them. The V gene's germline CDR1 is MNHEY and CDR2 SMNVEV (reference sequence). The CDR3 sequence is CASSLIRPAGGSEAFF. The DNA of the CDR3 is TGTGCCAGCAGTCTAATTCGACCCGCCGGAGGATCTGAAGCTTTCTTT.